These 25 T cell receptor beta chains were sequenced from one sample in a study of high-grade serous ovarian cancer treatment subgroups. Some clones are missing from TCRdb's copy, which holds only in-frame ones; the method was immunoSEQ multiplex PCR. This table holds fewer than 20,000 clones, almost 75% found once. Tumor samples were taken before definitive surgery or chemotherapy. The sequencing input was tumor tissue. All receptors come from a human donor with high-grade serous ovarian cancer.

The chain carries TRBV5-5 and TRBJ2-7, with D possibly TRBD1 on 5 matching bases. Germline V CDR1 and CDR2: SGHKS, YYEKEE (reference sequence). Trimming cost V 4 bases and J 2 bases, with 16 bases left between them. The CDR3 is made up of 15 amino acids. The CDR3, as DNA: TGTGCCAGCAGCCCCCCGACAGTTAAAGCCTACGAGCAGTACTTC. Protein product: CASSPPTVKAYEQYF.

The gene calls are TRBV18 and TRBJ2-1, with no clear D. Trimming removed 8 bases at V and 7 bases at J, with 18 bases between. This CDR3 region has 14 residues. Germline assignment: CDR1 KGHSH and CDR2 LQKENI. CDR3 region: CASGRVSSRNEQFF. The CDR3 nucleotides are TGTGCCAGCGGAAGGGTTTCGAGTAGGAATGAGCAGTTCTTC.

The rearrangement joins TRBV9 to TRBJ2-1; no clear D. The CDR3 length is 15 residues. Per the germline V gene, CDR1 is SGDLS and CDR2 is YYNGEE. Trimming removed 0 bases at V and 8 bases at J, with 15 bases between. In DNA, the CDR3 is TGTGCCAGCAGCGTAGACGGTCAAACGTGGGATGAGCAGTTCTTC. As protein: CASSVDGQTWDEQFF.

The V gene is TRBV6-5, the J gene TRBJ2-1; no clear D gene. Trimming left V 2 bases short and J 12 bases short, with 8 bases between. This CDR3 spans 11 amino acids. CDR1 is MNHEY, CDR2 SVGAGI, per germline. The CDR3 nucleotides are TGTGCCAGCAGTTACATGGGTGGGCAGTTCTTC. Translating it yields CASSYMGGQFF.

The DNA for the CDR3 is TGTGCCAGCAGCTTTTCGACACCTAAAGAGACCCAGTACTTC. Protein product: CASSFSTPKETQYF. The rearrangement links TRBV7-2 to TRBJ2-5; no firm D call. The CDR3 is 14 amino acids. The V end was cut by 3 bases, the J end by 3 bases, with 11 bases between. Germline CDR1 and CDR2: SGHTA and FQGNSA.

This chain uses TRBV9 with TRBJ2-1; 7 positions agree with TRBD2. The V gene end was trimmed by 4 bases and the J gene end by 6 bases; junction bases not matched to a gene: 10. The CDR3 sequence is 15 residues long. The germline CDR1 and CDR2 sequences are SGDLS and YYNGEE. The CDR3 is CASSPLPLAVNEQFF. In DNA form, the CDR3 reads TGTGCCAGCAGCCCCCTCCCTCTAGCGGTCAATGAGCAGTTCTTC.

The chain joins TRBV7-2 to TRBJ1-3; tentatively, D is TRBD1 (6 bases). V was clipped by 5 bases and J by 0 bases, with 11 bases between them. This CDR3 comprises 15 residues. Germline CDR1 and CDR2: SGHTA and FQGNSA. The CDR3 DNA reads TGTGCCAGCAGCGCCGGACAGTTCTCTGGAAACACCATATATTTT. It encodes CASSAGQFSGNTIYF. The complete variable domain, with remaining parts taken from reference TRBV7-2 and TRBJ1-3, reads GAGVSQSPSNKVTEKGKDVELRCDPISGHTALYWYRQSLGQGLEFLIYFQGNSAPDKSGLPSDRFSAERTGGSVSTLTIQRTQQEDSAVYLCASSAGQFSGNTIYFGEGSWLTVV.

The rearrangement links TRBV2 to TRBJ2-3; D is possibly TRBD1 (5 bases). The CDR3 is 14 residues long. V was pared by 3 bases and J by 1 base, with 8 bases between. Per the germline V gene, CDR1 is SNHLY and CDR2 is FYNNEI. The CDR3 nucleotides read TGTGCCAGCAGTGAGGACATGGGCACAGATACGCAGTATTTT. Its protein product is CASSEDMGTDTQYF.

The chain uses TRBV5-1 and TRBJ1-6; the match to TRBD1 covers 8 bases. V lost 0 bases to trimming and J lost 10 bases; unmatched junction nucleotides: 6. The CDR3 has 15 amino acids. CDR1 is SGHRS and CDR2 is YFSETQ in the germline V gene. The CDR3 region has the DNA TGCGCCAGCAGCTTGGCGGGACAGGAGGAATCACCCCTCCACTTT. Its translation is CASSLAGQEESPLHF.

CDR3 bases: TGTGCCAGCAGCGGAACCGGGACAGGGCTCTCTGGAAACACCATATATTTT. Encoded protein: CASSGTGTGLSGNTIYF. The chain links TRBV5-4 to TRBJ1-3, with TRBD1 matching over 9 bases. Unmatched junction bases numbered 8, after V lost 4 bases and J lost 0 bases. The CDR3 is 17 residues long. The germline V gene has CDR1 SGHNT and CDR2 YYREEE (reference sequence).

In its sample, this clone was seen a few times. The genes are TRBV6-5 and TRBJ2-7; TRBD2 agrees at 10 bases. The V gene end was trimmed by 7 bases and the J gene end by 2 bases; junction bases not matched to a gene: 5. From germline, CDR1 is MNHEY and CDR2 SVGAGI. CDR3 length: 14 amino acids. The CDR3 protein is CASTGLAAPYEQYF. The CDR3 DNA reads as TGTGCCAGCACCGGACTAGCGGCGCCCTACGAGCAGTACTTC.

The CDR3 loop is CASSYIPYEQYF. The DNA of the CDR3 is TGTGCCAGCAGTTACATCCCCTACGAGCAGTACTTC. This sequence joins TRBV6-5 and TRBJ2-7; D gene unclear. The CDR3 sequence is 12 residues long. Germline V gives CDR1 MNHEY, CDR2 SVGAGI. V lost 2 bases and J 2 bases, leaving 4 bases between the germline ends.

The V and J genes are TRBV2 and TRBJ1-5, with D unclear. V lost 3 bases, J lost 5 bases, and 8 bases lay in between. The CDR3 sequence is 13 residues long. The V gene's germline CDR1 is SNHLY and CDR2 FYNNEI. The chain's CDR3 is CASSEGRDQPQHF. The CDR3 nucleotides are TGTGCCAGCAGTGAGGGCAGAGATCAGCCCCAGCATTTT.

The chain has TRBV7-6 and TRBJ2-2; D remains unclear. The V and J ends lost 0 bases and 5 bases respectively, with 4 bases between them. From germline, CDR1 is SGHVS and CDR2 FNYEAQ. There are 13 residues in the CDR3. This chain's CDR3 is CASSLAGTGELFF. The CDR3 bases are TGTGCCAGCAGCTTAGCCGGGACCGGGGAGCTGTTTTTT.

The J gene is TRBJ2-5, the V gene TRBV7-2; a possible D gene is TRBD2 (5 bases). This CDR3 is built from 13 residues. Deletions cut 5 bases from V and 5 bases from J, with 12 bases between. Germline CDR1 SGHTA, CDR2 FQGNSA. The CDR3 nucleotides are TGTGCCAGCAGCCCCTCTAGCCGGGAGACCCAGTACTTC. Its translation: CASSPSSRETQYF.

The genes are TRBV7-2 and TRBJ2-7; D assignment may be TRBD1 or TRBD2 (5 bases each). The CDR3 is 14 amino acids. V was pared by 5 bases and J by 0 bases, with 11 bases between. The germline CDR1 and CDR2 sequences are SGHTA and FQGNSA. CDR3 sequence: CASSVRGASYEQYF. Written as DNA, the CDR3 is TGTGCCAGCAGCGTCCGGGGCGCCTCCTACGAGCAGTACTTC.

This clone was counted only a few times. This sequence joins TRBV28 and TRBJ1-2, with unresolved D. Trimming removed 1 base from V and 8 bases from J, with 14 bases in between. The CDR3 totals 14 residues. Germline CDR1 reads MDHEN; CDR2 reads SYDVKM. In DNA, the CDR3 is TGTGCCAGCAGTTTATTCCCCTCTGTGGGGGGCTACACCTTC. This codes for CASSLFPSVGGYTF.

The chain is built from TRBV28 and TRBJ1-4; D gene ambiguous. CDR3 length: 12 amino acids. Germline values: CDR1 MDHEN, CDR2 SYDVKM. The ends were cut back, 3 bases at V and 8 bases at J, with 7 bases in the middle. CDR3 DNA: TGTGCCAGCAGTTTTGAACTGGAAAAACTGTTTTTT. Translated: CASSFELEKLFF.

The chain has TRBV2 and TRBJ1-1; tentatively, D is TRBD1 (6 bases). The CDR3 is made up of 15 amino acids. Germline CDR1 SNHLY, CDR2 FYNNEI. Trimming removed 6 bases from V and 8 bases from J, with 22 bases in between. CDR3 sequence reads: CASRGPDRIVEEAFF. CDR3 in DNA: TGTGCCAGCAGGGGACCCGACAGGATCGTTGAAGAAGCTTTCTTT. Full variable domain (remainder filled in from reference TRBV2 and TRBJ1-1): EPEVTQTPSHQVTQMGQEVILRCVPISNHLYFYWYRQILGQKVEFLVSFYNNEISEKSEIFDDQFSVERPDGSNFTLKIRSTKLEDSAMYFCASRGPDRIVEEAFFGQGTRLTVV.

J is TRBJ2-7 and V is TRBV7-9, with 9 bases that match TRBD1. This CDR3 comprises 16 residues. Trimming took 5 bases from V and 3 from J; bases not matched to a gene: 11. Germline CDR1 SEHNR, CDR2 FQNEAQ (reference sequence). CDR3 amino acids: CASSPTGGLGFYEQYF. CDR3 in DNA: TGTGCCAGCAGCCCGACAGGGGGATTGGGATTCTACGAGCAGTACTTC.

The chain has TRBV4-2 and TRBJ1-1; D remains unclear. Germline V gene lookup returns CDR1 LGHNA and CDR2 YNFKEQ. The V end lost 0 bases, the J end lost 1 base, and 9 bases lay between the germline ends. The CDR3 runs 15 residues. CDR3 nucleotides: TGTGCCAGCAGCCAAGAATTGTCGTGGAACACTGAAGCTTTCTTT. Encoded protein: CASSQELSWNTEAFF.

The V gene is TRBV11-2, the J gene TRBJ2-3, with 12 bases lining up with TRBD2. J gave up 0 bases and V 5 bases, and 9 bases lay outside the gene matches. This CDR3 has 18 amino acids. CDR1 and CDR2 (germline): SGHAT, FQNNGV. The CDR3 here is CASSRGLAGNPSTDTQYF. CDR3 sequence (DNA): TGTGCCAGCAGCCGAGGACTAGCGGGGAATCCTAGCACAGATACGCAGTATTTT.

This clone was seen a single time. The chain employs TRBV5-8 and TRBJ2-1; 7 nucleotides match TRBD1. This CDR3 has 15 amino acids. Per germline, CDR1 SGHTS and CDR2 YDEGEE. Germline trimming cut 2 bases from V and 7 bases from J; bases unmatched to any gene: 9. CDR3 nucleotides: TGTGCCAGCAGCTTAAGGGCAGGGGGAAGGAATGAGCAGTTCTTC. This encodes CASSLRAGGRNEQFF.

This chain links TRBV9 with TRBJ2-1; the D gene is possibly TRBD2 (6 bases). V was pared by 1 base and J by 5 bases, with 13 bases between. The CDR3 consists of 15 residues. Germline CDR1 and CDR2: SGDLS and YYNGEE. This CDR3 is CASSVSGGVNNEQFF. In DNA form, the CDR3 reads TGTGCCAGCAGCGTATCGGGCGGGGTTAACAATGAGCAGTTCTTC.

The chain recombines TRBV19 with TRBJ1-6, with D uncertain. V was shortened by 3 bases and J by 6 bases, with 6 bases between the two germline ends. The germline V gene has CDR1 LNHDA and CDR2 SQIVND (reference sequence). This CDR3 has 13 amino acids. The CDR3 DNA is TGTGCCAGTAGTATGGAGTTTAATTCACCCCTCCACTTT. It yields the protein CASSMEFNSPLHF.